The 26 T cell receptor beta chains presented below share a single source sample, sequenced in a study of Ad26.COV2.S vaccination and SARS-CoV-2 variants. The treatment denotes: 15 to 20 received Ad26.COV2.S at low or high dose, single or two shots; several received placebo; per-sample allocation not given. Collection of samples fell on day 63 after the first vaccine or placebo injection. Sequenced by immunoSEQ multiplex PCR; TCRdb stores in-frame clones only, minus some. The table has 400,000 to 450,000 clones, around 93% seen once. The specimen was peripheral blood, collected in a trial of Ad26.COV2.S vaccine versus placebo. All receptors come from a person aged 18-60 years who received the Ad26.COV2.S COVID-19 vaccine or a placebo.

The rearrangement links TRBV7-2 to TRBJ1-1; tentative D call: TRBD1 (5 bases). Per the germline V gene, CDR1 is SGHTA and CDR2 is FQGNSA. The CDR3 covers 13 residues. V was trimmed by 4 bases and J by 1 base, leaving 7 bases between them. CDR3 sequence: CASSSTGNTEAFF. Here the CDR3 DNA reads TGTGCCAGCAGCTCCACAGGGAACACTGAAGCTTTCTTT.

The chain recombines TRBV24-1 with TRBJ2-3; maybe TRBD2 (6 bases). V lost 5 bases and J lost 3, with 8 bases in between. Germline CDR1 KGHDR, CDR2 SFDVKD. This CDR3 region has 13 residues. CDR3 region: CATSVGGTDTQYF. CDR3 in DNA: TGTGCCACCAGTGTAGGAGGGACAGATACGCAGTATTTT.

The J gene is TRBJ1-2, the V gene TRBV15; D is unclear. The V end lost 5 bases, the J end lost 4 bases, and 11 bases lay between the germline ends. This CDR3 comprises 13 residues. Germline-derived CDR1 and CDR2 are LNHNV and YYDKDF (reference sequence). The CDR3 nucleotides are TGTGCCACCAGCGACGACGGGATCTATGGCTACACCTTC. As protein: CATSDDGIYGYTF.

This sequence joins TRBV27 and TRBJ1-5; 8 positions agree with TRBD1. V lost 4 bases and J lost 7; bases outside the gene matches: 6. This CDR3 comprises 14 residues. The germline CDR1 and CDR2 sequences are MNHEY and SMNVEV (reference sequence). The CDR3 is CASSSRGRGQPQHF. In nucleotides, the CDR3 is TGTGCCAGCAGTTCCAGGGGGCGAGGGCAGCCCCAGCATTTT.

The genes are TRBV19 and TRBJ1-3; D gene ambiguous. The CDR3 spans 19 residues. V lost 1 base, J lost 0 bases, and 19 bases lay in between. CDR1 is LNHDA, CDR2 SQIVND, per germline (reference sequence). The CDR3 bases are TGTGCCAGTAGTATAGTGATAGGAGAGGACGCGAGCTCTGGAAACACCATATATTTT. Its protein is CASSIVIGEDASSGNTIYF.

This clone was detected once. V gene TRBV5-8 combines with J gene TRBJ2-7, with 7 nucleotides matching TRBD1. V lost 2 bases, J lost 2 bases, and 4 bases stayed unmatched. Germline V CDR1 and CDR2: SGHTS, YDEGEE. CDR3 length equals 14 residues. CDR3 sequence: CASSFWQGAYEQYF. CDR3 nucleotides: TGTGCCAGCAGCTTCTGGCAGGGGGCCTACGAGCAGTACTTC.

The chain has TRBV7-2 and TRBJ2-2; 7 bases are shared with TRBD1. With 6 bases clipped from V and 0 bases from J, the junction kept 7 bases outside the gene matches. Germline-derived CDR1 and CDR2 are SGHTA and FQGNSA. The CDR3 is 16 residues long. The DNA of the CDR3 is TGTGCCAGCAGTCAACAGGGGCCCTCGAACACCGGGGAGCTGTTTTTT. Its protein is CASSQQGPSNTGELFF.

The gene calls are TRBV12-3 or TRBV12-4 and TRBJ1-2, with D hard to call. V shed 1 base and J shed 4 bases, with 7 bases lying between them. CDR3 length: 13 amino acids. CDR3 DNA: TGTGCCAGCAGTTTAGGGCGGCTCTATGGCTACACCTTC. It codes for CASSLGRLYGYTF.

CDR3 DNA sequence: TGCGCCAGCAGCCAAGTTCTAACAGGCCTAGAGAGCTACACCTTC. It is translated as CASSQVLTGLESYTF. The rearrangement links TRBV4-3 to TRBJ1-2; tentative D call: TRBD1 (5 bases). This CDR3 is 15 amino acids long. Trimming left V 1 base short and J 9 bases short, with 18 bases between. The germline gives CDR1 LGHNA, CDR2 YSLEER.

The V call is TRBV28, the J call TRBJ2-7, with 9 bases that match TRBD1. CDR3 length: 14 amino acids. The germline CDR1 and CDR2 sequences are MDHEN and SYDVKM. V trimming: 1 base; J trimming: 7 bases; junction bases outside the gene matches: 5. As DNA, the CDR3 is TGTGCCAGCAGTTTATCCGGGACAGGGTTGGAGCAGTACTTC. Encoded protein: CASSLSGTGLEQYF.

The V gene is TRBV6-5, the J gene TRBJ2-3; TRBD1 or TRBD2 may be the D gene (6 bases each). Germline CDR1 reads MNHEY; CDR2 reads SVGAGI. The CDR3 loop spans 15 amino acids. Deletions cut 6 bases from V and 6 bases from J, with 19 bases between. The CDR3 nucleotides read TGTGCCAGCAGGCCCAAGCCGGGGGCGTCGGATACGCAGTATTTT. Encoded protein: CASRPKPGASDTQYF.

The V gene is TRBV18, the J gene TRBJ1-1, with D perhaps TRBD1 (5 bases). Germline lookup yields CDR1 KGHSH and CDR2 LQKENI. V was pared by 3 bases and J by 1 base, with 9 bases between. The CDR3 contains 14 residues. The CDR3, as DNA: TGTGCCAGCTCACCCGTAACAGGGAACACTGAAGCTTTCTTT. Translating gives CASSPVTGNTEAFF.

In this sample, this clone turned up once. This chain connects TRBV28 to TRBJ2-5; weak D call: TRBD1 (6 bases). Trimming removed 2 bases from V and 5 bases from J, with 9 bases in between. CDR1 is MDHEN and CDR2 is SYDVKM in the germline V gene. The CDR3 totals 13 residues. CDR3 sequence (DNA): TGTGCCAGCAGTTTAATGCAGGGGGAGACCCAGTACTTC. This codes for CASSLMQGETQYF.

This clone was observed a single time. The chain links TRBV4-3 to TRBJ2-5; the match to TRBD2 covers 7 bases. CDR1 is LGHNA, CDR2 YSLEER, per germline. CDR3 size: 15 residues. V shed 0 bases and J 3 bases; nucleotides not matched to a gene: 4. The CDR3 sequence: CASSQERGREETQYF. The DNA of the CDR3 is TGCGCCAGCAGCCAAGAGCGGGGGAGAGAAGAGACCCAGTACTTC.

This clone occurred a few times. The J gene is TRBJ1-1, the V gene TRBV7-2, with D perhaps TRBD1 (6 bases). Trimming cost V 5 bases and J 4 bases, with 14 bases left between them. Germline CDR1 is SGHTA and CDR2 is FQGNSA. The CDR3 has 14 residues. This CDR3 reads CASSRLGGATEAFF. CDR3 in DNA: TGTGCCAGCAGCCGCCTTGGGGGGGCCACTGAAGCTTTCTTT.

This clone was found once. V and J are TRBV6-5 and TRBJ2-2; TRBD1 matches at 10 bases. The germline V gene has CDR1 MNHEY and CDR2 SVGAGI. The length of the CDR3 is 14 residues. V gave up 5 bases and J gave up 8 bases; unmatched junction bases: 5. The CDR3 is CASSPDRGLGELFF. In nucleotides, the CDR3 is TGTGCCAGCAGTCCCGACAGGGGGCTGGGGGAGCTGTTTTTT.

The J gene is TRBJ2-7, the V gene TRBV6-5; 7 bases are shared with TRBD2. V dropped 5 bases and J dropped 3; count of bases not matched to a gene: 1. This CDR3 comprises 12 residues. Germline V gene lookup returns CDR1 MNHEY and CDR2 SVGAGI. CDR3 DNA: TGTGCCAGCAGTCGGGGGGACTACGAGCAGTACTTC. This gives the protein CASSRGDYEQYF.

The J gene is TRBJ1-2, the V gene TRBV3-1 (or the pseudogene TRBV3-2); 9 nucleotides agree with TRBD1. Germline CDR1 is LGHDT and CDR2 is YNNKEL (reference sequence). Germline trimming cut 0 bases from V and 3 bases from J; bases unmatched to any gene: 2. The CDR3 loop spans 15 amino acids. The CDR3, as DNA: TGTGCCAGCAGCCAAGATGGGGACAGGGACTATGGCTACACCTTC. Its translation is CASSQDGDRDYGYTF.

This sequence joins TRBV21-1 and TRBJ2-3. TRBV21-1 is annotated as a pseudogene. This CDR3 spans 17 amino acids. This CDR3 is CASSKARDPRSTDTQYF. The CDR3 DNA follows: TGTGCCAGCAGCAAAGCGAGGGACCCCCGTAGCACAGATACGCAGTATTTT.

V usage is TRBV29-1 and J usage is TRBJ2-4; 10 bases map to TRBD1. The CDR3 is 15 residues long. The V gene end was trimmed by 3 bases and the J gene end by 7 bases; junction bases not matched to a gene: 9. In germline, CDR1 is SQVTM, CDR2 ANQGSEA. The chain's CDR3 is CSVEGTGDLSNIQYF. The CDR3 bases are TGCAGCGTTGAGGGGACAGGGGATCTGTCGAACATTCAGTACTTC. The full variable domain, completed using reference TRBV29-1 and TRBJ2-4, is SAVISQKPSRDICQRGTSLTIQCQVDSQVTMMFWYRQQPGQSLTLIATANQGSEATYESGFVIDKFPISRPNLTFSTLTVSNMSPEDSSIYLCSVEGTGDLSNIQYFGAGTRLSVL.

This clone occurred a few times. This chain links TRBV6-5 with TRBJ2-7, with D uncertain. Deletions cut 2 bases from V and 2 bases from J, with 7 bases between. Germline loops: CDR1 MNHEY, CDR2 SVGAGI. CDR3 length equals 13 residues. In nucleotides, the CDR3 is TGTGCCAGCAGTTACGGGCACACCTACGAGCAGTACTTC. This codes for CASSYGHTYEQYF.

The chain couples TRBV30 to TRBJ1-3; D uncertain. The CDR3 covers 11 residues. Deletions cut 8 bases from V and 3 bases from J, with 8 bases between. Germline values: CDR1 GTSNPN, CDR2 SVGIG (reference sequence). CDR3 residues: CAKVDGNTIYF. The CDR3, as DNA: TGTGCCAAGGTCGATGGAAACACCATATATTTT. Full variable domain (outside the CDR3, taken from reference TRBV30 and TRBJ1-3): SQTIHQWPATLVQPVGSPLSLECTVEGTSNPNLYWYRQAAGRGLQLLFYSVGIGQISSEVPQNLSASRPQDRQFILSSKKLLLSDSGFYLCAKVDGNTIYFGEGSWLTVV.

V gene TRBV5-6 combines with J gene TRBJ1-1; the match to TRBD1 covers 10 bases. The CDR3 is 17 amino acids. The junction had 9 bases not matched to a gene; V was cut back by 3 bases and J by 1 base. The germline V gene encodes CDR1 SGHDT and CDR2 YYEEEE. The DNA for the CDR3 is TGTGCCAGCAGCTCAGGGACAGGGGCTAGGCCGAACACTGAAGCTTTCTTT. Amino acid sequence: CASSSGTGARPNTEAFF. The variable domain in full, completed from reference TRBV5-6 and TRBJ1-1, reads DAGVTQSPTHLIKTRGQQVTLRCSPKSGHDTVSWYQQALGQGPQFIFQYYEEEERQRGNFPDRFSGHQFPNYSSELNVNALLLGDSALYLCASSSGTGARPNTEAFFGQGTRLTVV.

The V and J genes are TRBV10-2 and TRBJ2-7; D unresolved. The CDR3 is 12 amino acids. Germline-derived CDR1 and CDR2 are WSHSY and SAAADI. V was cut by 3 bases and J by 4 bases, with 7 bases left in between. The CDR3 spells CASSEQSYEQYF. CDR3 bases: TGCGCCAGCAGTGAACAAAGTTACGAGCAGTACTTC.

In DNA form, the CDR3 reads TGTGCCAGCAGTTTAGGGGGGGCAGTAATTGGGCCCGGGGAGCTGTTTTTT. Its protein product is CASSLGGAVIGPGELFF. The V and J genes are TRBV27 and TRBJ2-2; a possible D gene is TRBD2 (7 bases). CDR3 length: 17 amino acids. V lost 2 bases and J lost 6, with 19 bases in between. Germline lookup yields CDR1 MNHEY and CDR2 SMNVEV (reference sequence).

With respect to this clone: This sample also contains other DNA sequences that code for the same CDR3. The chain couples TRBV27 to TRBJ1-2; tentatively, D is TRBD1 (6 bases). The CDR3 is 13 residues long. Trimming stripped 3 bases from V and 2 bases from J, with 7 bases between. CDR1 and CDR2 from the germline V gene are MNHEY and SMNVEV (reference sequence). The CDR3 DNA reads TGTGCCAGCAGTTTGCAGGGGAACTATGGCTACACCTTC. As protein: CASSLQGNYGYTF.